The T cell receptor beta chain under discussion was sequenced for a study of neurological immune-mediated disorders. Every sequencing run generated in excess of 160 million TCR-beta sequences. These sequences covered 15-18 subjects. One entry per CDR3 protein results from TCRdb running MiXCR on the 5' RACE reads. Of more than 55,000 distinct CDR3 sequences in the sample, 9.7% were seen once. Specified time point: longitudinal time-point 2. This clonotype appeared a few times. The sequenced material came from PBMCs. The TCR comes from a man aged 30-40 years in good health.

CDR3 DNA sequence: TGTGCCAGCAGCCTATCGGGACTCGGCTCTGGGGCCAACGTCCTGACTTTC. As protein: CASSLSGLGSGANVLTF. The rearrangement joins TRBV13 to TRBJ2-6; TRBD2 is a possible D gene (6 bases). V lost 5 bases and J 0 bases, leaving 14 bases between the germline ends. The CDR3 has 17 amino acids. Germline V lookup: CDR1 PRHDT, CDR2 FYEKMQ (reference sequence).